What follows describes a single TCR beta chain. This CDR3 is built from 15 residues. Germline V gene sequence: CDR1 MNHEY, CDR2 SVGAGI. The V and J ends lost 2 bases and 4 bases respectively, with 12 bases between them. The data derive from a study of blood T cell repertoires in COVID-19. Overall study context: Samples came from the United States, Italy and Spain, spanning acute and convalescent COVID-19.

As processed by the authors: Counts of nucleated cells, estimated from reference gene primer amplification, were obtained. Here immunoSEQ multiplex PCR was the method, and the copy in TCRdb shows in-frame clones only, minus some. Clone size and the V and J calls come from that table; the DNA yielded D and trimming. The table includes roughly 170,000 clones, about 84% detected once. This rearrangement joins TRBV6-5 to TRBJ1-3; tentative D call: TRBD1 (5 bases). The sequencing input was peripheral blood. This TCR was recovered from a human donor in a cohort sampled during active COVID-19. CDR3 sequence: CASSYGAVAGNTIYF. The CDR3 coding sequence is TGTGCCAGCAGTTACGGGGCGGTGGCAGGAAACACCATATATTTT.